A single sample is the source of the 16 T cell receptor beta chains below, sequenced in a study of T cell responses to AZD1222 COVID-19 vaccine. Assay: immunoSEQ multiplex PCR; the TCRdb copy retains only in-frame clones and omits some. The sample lists approximately 190,000 clones; approximately 93% were seen once. The sample was peripheral blood, taken 28 days after the second AZD1222 dose. The source is an adult who received the AZD1222 COVID-19 vaccine.

This clone was counted a single time. The chain combines TRBV19 with TRBJ2-2, with D hard to call. Germline CDR1 reads LNHDA; CDR2 reads SQIVND (reference sequence). There are 9 residues in the CDR3. The V and J ends lost 10 bases and 5 bases respectively, with 2 bases between them. Here the CDR3 reads CAITGELFF. The CDR3 DNA reads TGTGCCATAACCGGGGAGCTGTTTTTT.

The chain's CDR3 is CASRRSQTTNEKLFF. The CDR3 DNA reads as TGCGCCAGCAGACGAAGTCAGACCACAAATGAAAAACTGTTTTTT. The genes are TRBV4-1 and TRBJ1-4, with no clear D. This CDR3 has 15 residues. Germline CDR1 is MGHRA and CDR2 is YSYEKL. Trimming pared 6 bases from V and 5 bases from J, leaving 16 bases between.

The chain uses TRBV3-1 (or the pseudogene TRBV3-2) and TRBJ1-2, with 11 bases that match TRBD1. In germline, CDR1 is LGHDT, CDR2 YNNKEL (reference sequence). CDR3 length: 13 amino acids. V trimming: 8 bases; J trimming: 5 bases; junction bases outside the gene matches: 4. CDR3 loop: CASLGTGGYGYTF. The CDR3 nucleotides read TGTGCCAGCCTCGGGACAGGGGGATATGGCTACACCTTC.

This clone has a handful of counts. The V call is TRBV5-1, the J call TRBJ2-3; TRBD1 matches at 7 bases. The CDR3 consists of 16 residues. Germline values: CDR1 SGHRS, CDR2 YFSETQ. V shed 3 bases and J 10 bases; nucleotides not matched to a gene: 17. The CDR3 loop reads CASSSIGGAVRGAQYF. CDR3 sequence (DNA): TGCGCCAGCAGCTCTATAGGGGGCGCGGTCAGAGGTGCGCAGTATTTT. The full variable domain, completed using reference TRBV5-1 and TRBJ2-3, is KAGVTQTPRYLIKTRGQQVTLSCSPISGHRSVSWYQQTPGQGLQFLFEYFSETQRNKGNFPGRFSGRQFSNSRSEMNVSTLELGDSALYLCASSSIGGAVRGAQYFGPGTRLTVL.

The chain has TRBV5-1 and TRBJ1-3; 12 bases are shared with TRBD1. Trimming at V came to 4 bases and at J to 6 bases, leaving 8 bases not matched to a gene. CDR1 is SGHRS, CDR2 YFSETQ, per germline. This CDR3 region has 16 residues. The CDR3 sequence: CASSRSGTGGENTIYF. CDR3 nucleotides: TGCGCCAGCAGCCGATCCGGGACAGGGGGCGAAAACACCATATATTTT.

V gene TRBV3-1 (or the pseudogene TRBV3-2) combines with J gene TRBJ1-2; D is uncertain. Germline assignment: CDR1 LGHDT and CDR2 YNNKEL (reference sequence). The CDR3 extends over 15 amino acids. Trimming removed 4 bases from V and 8 bases from J, with 20 bases in between. As DNA, the CDR3 is TGTGCCAGCAGCCGCCTACCACCGGGGAGCGAGGGCTACACCTTC. Its translation is CASSRLPPGSEGYTF.

V usage is TRBV7-8 and J usage is TRBJ1-6; unclear D gene. The CDR3 contains 14 residues. Germline V CDR1 and CDR2: SGHVS, FQNEAQ. Trimming took 1 base from V and 5 from J, leaving 6 bases between them. The CDR3 sequence: CASSLGIDNSPLHF. DNA for the CDR3: TGTGCCAGCAGCTTAGGGATCGATAATTCACCCCTCCACTTT.

The rearrangement uses TRBV3-1 (or the pseudogene TRBV3-2) and TRBJ1-2; D gene uncertain. Germline assignment: CDR1 LGHDT and CDR2 YNNKEL (reference sequence). V was trimmed by 4 bases and J by 8 bases, leaving 17 bases between them. The CDR3 loop spans 14 amino acids. This CDR3 reads CASSPGSLLSGYTF. In nucleotides, the CDR3 is TGTGCCAGCAGCCCGGGATCTTTACTAAGCGGCTACACCTTC.

A single count supports this clone. The gene calls are TRBV5-1 and TRBJ2-3; perhaps TRBD2 as D (5 bases). This CDR3 has 13 residues. V lost 9 bases and J 2 bases, leaving 13 bases between the germline ends. The germline CDR1 and CDR2 sequences are SGHRS and YFSETQ. CDR3 loop: CATASGDTDTQYF. For the CDR3, the DNA is TGCGCCACCGCCTCCGGGGACACAGATACGCAGTATTTT.

The V gene is TRBV27, the J gene TRBJ2-7; 9 bases are a match to TRBD2. Germline-derived CDR1 and CDR2 are MNHEY and SMNVEV (reference sequence). With 8 bases clipped from V and 3 bases from J, the junction kept 8 bases outside the gene matches. The CDR3 runs 14 residues. CDR3 bases: TGTGCCAGCTCGAAGACTAGCGGCCGCTACGAGCAGTACTTC. It is translated as CASSKTSGRYEQYF.

The CDR3 DNA follows: TGTGCCAGCAGCCCAAGCGGGGGACGCTCCTACGAGCAGTACTTC. Encoded protein: CASSPSGGRSYEQYF. This rearrangement joins TRBV9 to TRBJ2-7; 8 bases line up with TRBD2. Germline values: CDR1 SGDLS, CDR2 YYNGEE. V gave up 4 bases and J gave up 0 bases; unmatched junction bases: 6. The CDR3 has 15 amino acids.

The chain is built from TRBV6-2 or TRBV6-3 and TRBJ1-2, with a tentative D call TRBD1 (5 bases). This CDR3 contains 14 residues. Deletions cut 0 bases from V and 6 bases from J, with 11 bases between. The germline CDR1 and CDR2 sequences are MNHEY and SVGEGT. The CDR3, as DNA: TGTGCCAGCAGTTACTCGCAGGGATTGAATGGCTACACCTTC. It encodes CASSYSQGLNGYTF.

This clone has just one count. This chain connects TRBV7-8 to TRBJ1-6; D is perhaps TRBD1 (5 bases). The CDR3 extends over 14 amino acids. Between the trimmed V and J ends, which lost 1 base and 10 bases, there was a span of 11 bases. Germline V lookup: CDR1 SGHVS, CDR2 FQNEAQ. The CDR3 DNA sequence: TGTGCCAGCAGCTTAGGAGGAGGGGAATCACCCCTCCACTTT. Protein sequence: CASSLGGGESPLHF.

This clone was observed a single time. The chain employs TRBV6-2 or TRBV6-3 and TRBJ1-2; TRBD1 might be the D (6 bases). The CDR3 length is 13 residues. Germline CDR1 is MNHEY and CDR2 is SVGEGT. Trimming shortened V by 4 bases and J by 7 bases, and 13 bases separated the two germline ends. Here the CDR3 reads CASSSTGGRGYTF. The CDR3 nucleotides are TGTGCCAGCAGTTCTACCGGGGGCCGTGGCTACACCTTC.

Concerning this clone itself: Other DNA sequences from this sample encode an identical CDR3 as well. The chain uses TRBV7-2 and TRBJ1-5; 9 bases are shared with TRBD1. This CDR3 region has 15 residues. With 5 bases clipped from V and 1 base from J, the junction kept 3 bases outside the gene matches. Germline CDR1 SGHTA, CDR2 FQGNSA. Written as DNA, the CDR3 is TGTGCCAGCAGCCCAGGACAGGGGAGCAATCAGCCCCAGCATTTT. It is translated as CASSPGQGSNQPQHF. Supplemented by reference TRBV7-2 and TRBJ1-5, the full variable domain reads GAGVSQSPSNKVTEKGKDVELRCDPISGHTALYWYRQSLGQGLEFLIYFQGNSAPDKSGLPSDRFSAERTGGSVSTLTIQRTQQEDSAVYLCASSPGQGSNQPQHFGDGTRLSIL.

The chain has TRBV2 and TRBJ1-5; a weak D match, TRBD1 (5 bases). V was shortened by 5 bases and J by 6 bases, with 14 bases between the two germline ends. This CDR3 contains 14 residues. Per germline, CDR1 SNHLY and CDR2 FYNNEI. The CDR3: CASSRGTSSQPQHF. Here the CDR3 DNA reads TGTGCCAGCAGTCGGGGCACCTCGAGTCAGCCCCAGCATTTT.